This is a list of T cell receptor beta chains from one sample in a study of human T cells and chemical hapten exposure. TCRdb re-analysed the RACE reads in MiXCR, keeping a single row per CDR3 protein. The sample has about 190,000 distinct CDR3 sequences, under 30% seen once; the top ten hold 2.5%. This specimen consisted of whole blood, obtained in connection with sensitization to the hapten diphenylcyclopropenone (DPC). The source of these receptors is a woman between 40 and 50 years old with alopecia areata. Some clones in this sample may be carry-over from other donors' samples. CDR3s include the opening cysteine and the closing phenylalanine or tryptophan. The D gene is left open where the match is weak. A clone size is listed for some rows: how often the clone was seen (once, few, many), or a class if it is expanded.

v_gene	abundance	d_gene	j_gene	CDR3nt	CDR3aa
TRBV12-3/TRBV12-4	NA	NA	TRBJ2-1	TGTGCCAGCAGTTTTTGGGCCGGACGCAATGAGCAGTTCTTC	CASSFWAGRNEQFF
TRBV29-1	few	NA	TRBJ2-1	TGCAGCGTTGAAGGGGCGGATAGCTCCTACAATGAGCAGTTCTTC	CSVEGADSSYNEQFF
TRBV10-3	few	TRBD2	TRBJ2-3	TGTGCCATCAGAACTAGCGGGGTTAGCACAGATACGCAGTATTTT	CAIRTSGVSTDTQYF
TRBV9	few	TRBD1	TRBJ2-2	TGTGCCAGCAGCGGGATCCGACAGGGGGTTCGAACCGGGGAGCTGTTTTTT	CASSGIRQGVRTGELFF
TRBV5-1	few	TRBD1	TRBJ1-1	TGCGCCAGCAGCGGACAGGGTGCCATGAACACTGAAGCTTTCTTT	CASSGQGAMNTEAFF
TRBV4-1	once	NA	TRBJ1-6	TGCGCCAGCAGCCAAGAACGTGGGGCGGGACGGACTAATTCACCCCTCCACTTT	CASSQERGAGRTNSPLHF
TRBV6-2/TRBV6-3	NA	NA	TRBJ2-7	TGTGCCAGCAGTTACCGCCGACAGAGCAGCTCCTACGAGCAGTACTTC	CASSYRRQSSSYEQYF
TRBV6-2/TRBV6-3	NA	NA	TRBJ2-5	TGTGCCAGCAGTGGGGGGACGGTCCACACGGAGACCCAGTACTTC	CASSGGTVHTETQYF
TRBV28	NA	TRBD1	TRBJ2-3	TGTGCCAGCAGTACCAGGACAGGTGACGCCACAGATACGCAGTATTTT	CASSTRTGDATDTQYF
TRBV4-2	few	NA	TRBJ1-5	TGTGCCAGCATGGGGGGCCAGCCCCAGCATTTT	CASMGGQPQHF
TRBV7-6	NA	NA	TRBJ2-2	TGTGCCAGCAGCTTAGTTTCGGCTAGCGTTACCGGGGAGCTGTTTTTT	CASSLVSASVTGELFF
TRBV20-1	NA	TRBD2	TRBJ2-3	TGCAGTGCTACCCCGGGCGGAGCGGGAGGTACAGATACGCAGTATTTT	CSATPGGAGGTDTQYF
TRBV6-6	NA	NA	TRBJ2-7	TGTGCCAGCAGTTACGGTGGGGCACGGGAGCAGTACTTC	CASSYGGAREQYF
TRBV10-3	few	TRBD1	TRBJ1-1	TGTGCCATCAGTACCCAGGGGGCAGGCACTGAAGCTTTCTTT	CAISTQGAGTEAFF
TRBV7-3	NA	NA	TRBJ2-7	TGTGCCAGCAGCTTAAGGGGGTTCGAGGAGCAGTACTTC	CASSLRGFEEQYF
TRBV20-1	few	TRBD1	TRBJ1-1	TGCAGTGCTAGGGGGCAGGGGGCGCGGGGGCGGTTAGGCACTGAAGCTTTCTTT	CSARGQGARGRLGTEAFF
TRBV29-1	many	TRBD1	TRBJ2-7	TGCAGCGTTTCTCAGACAGGGGGAAGGGTTAGCGAGCAGTACTTC	CSVSQTGGRVSEQYF
TRBV6-2/TRBV6-3	few	NA	TRBJ2-3	TGTGCCAGCAGTAGACTGAGCCGGGGGACAGATACGCAGTATTTT	CASSRLSRGTDTQYF
TRBV6-5	few	TRBD1	TRBJ2-5	TGTGCCAGCAGCCACCGACAGGGACGGGCAGAGACCCAGTACTTC	CASSHRQGRAETQYF
TRBV9	few	NA	TRBJ2-7	TGTGCCAGCAGCGGGAGAAGGGTGCGCTCCTACGAGCAGTACTTC	CASSGRRVRSYEQYF